Following are 17 T cell receptor beta chains from one sample sequenced in a study of T cell repertoires in cytomegalovirus infection. One entry per CDR3 protein, called by TCRdb with MiXCR from the reads. The sample holds roughly 990,000 distinct CDR3 sequences; roughly 30% are singletons and the top ten take over 12%. For these TCRs, the target antigens are not known. The sample in question was cultured CD8+ T cells from PBMCs, obtained from culture after CMV antigen stimulation. The source of these receptors is a human donor in good health (CMV status not recorded). Some clones in this sample may be carry-over from other donors' samples.

The chain uses TRBV7-4 and TRBJ1-4; possibly TRBD1 for D (5 bases). Trimming took 5 bases from V and 7 from J, leaving 17 bases between them. The CDR3 totals 15 residues. Germline lookup yields CDR1 SGHVT and CDR2 SQSDAQ. Here the CDR3 reads CASSIPGSGIEKLFF. CDR3 nucleotides: TGTGCCAGCAGCATTCCCGGTTCAGGGATTGAAAAACTGTTTTTT. The full variable domain, with the rest looked up from reference TRBV7-4 and TRBJ1-4, is GAGVSQSPRYKVAKRGRDVALRCDSISGHVTLYWYRQTLGQGSEVLTYSQSDAQRDKSGRPSGRFSAERPERSVSTLKIQRTEQGDSAVYLCASSIPGSGIEKLFFGSGTQLSVL.

This clonotype showed up just a few times. The gene calls are TRBV12-3 or TRBV12-4 and TRBJ2-7; a possible D gene is TRBD2 (6 bases). The CDR3 spans 14 residues. V shed 1 base and J shed 2 bases, with 9 bases lying between them. This CDR3 is CASSLGDWTYEQYF. In DNA, the CDR3 is TGTGCCAGCAGTTTAGGGGACTGGACCTACGAGCAGTACTTC.

This clonotype was counted once. The chain carries TRBV2 and TRBJ2-7; D is possibly TRBD1 (5 bases). The CDR3 has 12 amino acids. Germline V gene lookup returns CDR1 SNHLY and CDR2 FYNNEI. CDR3: CLLSGQGNEQYV. In DNA, the CDR3 is TGCCTTCTTTCCGGGCAGGGAAACGAGCAGTACGTC.

This clonotype has more than one count but fewer than ten. The chain uses TRBV7-9 and TRBJ2-7, with 7 bases matching TRBD1. Trimming at V came to 4 bases and at J to 0 bases, leaving 6 bases not matched to a gene. This CDR3 has 15 residues. Germline V gene sequence: CDR1 SEHNR, CDR2 FQNEAQ (reference sequence). The CDR3 coding sequence is TGTGCCAGCAGCTCCGGGACAGAAAGCTCCTACGAGCAGTACGTC. Translation gives CASSSGTESSYEQYV.

This chain uses TRBV7-8 with TRBJ2-2; D might be TRBD2 (6 bases). Germline V gene data show CDR1 as SGHVS and CDR2 as FQNEAQ. The CDR3 extends over 16 amino acids. The V gene lost 2 bases and the J gene lost 4 bases, with 14 bases spanning the gap. The CDR3 loop reads CASSLRPRGSTGELFF. The CDR3 nucleotides are TGTGCCAGCAGCTTAAGGCCTCGGGGGAGCACCGGGGAGCTGTTTTTT.

The V gene is TRBV6-4, the J gene TRBJ2-3, with D possibly being TRBD2 (7 bases). Deletions cut 2 bases from V and 2 bases from J, with 14 bases between. From germline, CDR1 is MRHNA and CDR2 SNTAGT. The CDR3 sequence is 16 residues long. The CDR3: CASSDDSGTLTDTQYF. The CDR3 DNA reads as TGTGCCAGCAGTGACGACAGCGGGACACTCACAGATACGCAGTATTTT.

Many counts were recorded for this clonotype. This chain links TRBV7-2 with TRBJ2-2; no reliable D call. Trimming pared 1 base from V and 6 bases from J, leaving 6 bases between. Germline CDR1 reads SGHTA; CDR2 reads FQGNSA. CDR3 length equals 13 residues. The CDR3 loop is CASSLVPAGELFF. The DNA for the CDR3 is TGTGCCAGCAGCTTAGTTCCTGCCGGGGAGCTGTTTTTT.

This chain uses TRBV4-1 with TRBJ1-5; D unresolved. Looked up from germline, CDR1 is MGHRA and CDR2 is YSYEKL. V was cut by 0 bases and J by 6 bases, with 6 bases left in between. This CDR3 has 13 residues. The CDR3 DNA is TGCGCCAGCAGCCAAGATTTCCTTCAGCCCCAGCATTTT. It encodes CASSQDFLQPQHF.

Notes on this clonotype: At one of its ends the junction is not consistent with the germline gene, which may arise from a read error. The chain joins TRBV19 to TRBJ2-7, with D perhaps matching TRBD1 (5 bases). CDR3 length: 13 residues. CDR1 and CDR2 (germline): LNHDA, SQIVND (reference sequence). This CDR3 is CASSIAGTYEQYF. In DNA form, the CDR3 reads TGTGCTAGTAGTATAGCAGGGACCTACGAGCAGTACTTC.

V and J are TRBV5-6 and TRBJ2-5; 8 nucleotides align to TRBD2. There are 17 residues in the CDR3. Germline CDR1 and CDR2: SGHDT and YYEEEE. V was clipped by 2 bases and J by 4 bases; unmatched bases: 13. CDR3 nucleotide sequence: TGTGCCAGCAGCTTTGGGCACGCGGGGGGAGTAGGAGAGACCCAGTACTTC. Translation: CASSFGHAGGVGETQYF.

The chain couples TRBV3-1 to TRBJ1-3; TRBD1 agrees at 7 bases. Per the germline V gene, CDR1 is LGHDT and CDR2 is YNNKEL (reference sequence). The V and J ends lost 8 bases and 0 bases, in that order; junction bases with no gene match: 22. The CDR3 length is 20 residues. The CDR3 protein is CASEQSLEGQAYSSGNTIYF. DNA of the CDR3: TGTGCCAGCGAGCAATCCCTCGAAGGACAGGCCTACAGCTCTGGAAACACCATATATTTT.

This clonotype came up many times. This chain joins TRBV6-1 and TRBJ2-1; 7 nucleotides line up with TRBD1. Germline V gives CDR1 MNHNS, CDR2 SASEGT. This CDR3 has 15 residues. J was trimmed by 6 bases and V by 6 bases; bases with no gene match: 11. CDR3 sequence: CASSRTGQLTNEQFF. The CDR3 DNA sequence: TGTGCCAGCAGCCGGACAGGACAATTAACCAATGAGCAGTTCTTC.

The J gene is TRBJ1-1, the V gene TRBV19; no reliable D call. Germline V gene data show CDR1 as LNHDA and CDR2 as SQIVND (reference sequence). V gave up 3 bases and J gave up 0 bases, with 8 bases separating them. This CDR3 is 14 amino acids long. The CDR3 loop is CASSIQLMNTEAFF. CDR3 coding DNA: TGTGCCAGTAGTATTCAGCTCATGAACACTGAAGCTTTCTTT.

This clonotype was picked up a small number of times. CDR3 protein: CASSIGGENQPQHF. CDR3 in DNA: TGTGCCAGCAGTATTGGGGGGGAGAATCAGCCCCAGCATTTT. The chain joins TRBV6-2 or TRBV6-3 to TRBJ1-5, with a weak D call TRBD1 (5 bases). Germline loops: CDR1 MNHEY, CDR2 SVGEGT. Trimming cost V 5 bases and J 4 bases, with 12 bases left between them. CDR3 length: 14 amino acids.

This sequence joins TRBV6-2 or TRBV6-3 and TRBJ2-7; TRBD2 matches 11 bases. Germline CDR1 MNHEY, CDR2 SVGEGT. With 4 bases clipped from V and 5 bases from J, the junction kept 4 bases outside the gene matches. The CDR3 is 14 residues long. The CDR3 spells CASSWSSGGNEQYV. For the CDR3, the DNA is TGTGCCAGCAGTTGGTCTAGCGGGGGGAACGAGCAGTACGTC.

This clonotype has only a few counts. This chain connects TRBV19 to TRBJ1-5; D ambiguous. There are 15 residues in the CDR3. The germline gives CDR1 LNHDA, CDR2 SQIVND (reference sequence). Trimming left V 3 bases short and J 4 bases short, with 13 bases between. The CDR3 protein is CASSIRDGSNQPQHF. Here the CDR3 DNA reads TGTGCCAGTAGTATTCGAGACGGGAGTAATCAGCCCCAGCATTTT.

The chain has TRBV5-6 and TRBJ1-2; tentatively, D is TRBD1 (5 bases). Germline V lookup: CDR1 SGHDT, CDR2 YYEEEE. Trimming took 4 bases from V and 0 from J, leaving 16 bases between them. The CDR3 covers 16 residues. CDR3 region: CASSQMGELANYGYTF. CDR3 sequence (DNA): TGTGCCAGCAGCCAGATGGGGGAGTTAGCTAACTATGGCTACACCTTC.